This record covers a single T cell receptor beta chain. Seattle-derived patients entered the study during active infection and were followed longitudinally. Original data processing: It was from reference gene primer amplification that nucleated cell counts were estimated. Produced via immunoSEQ multiplex PCR; TCRdb's table is partial and in-frame only. D and trimming come from the DNA, and the V and J calls and clone size come from that table. The sample yields about 270,000 clones, roughly nine tenths seen once. The data derive from a study of blood T cell repertoires in COVID-19. The wider study: Researchers got acute and convalescent COVID-19 samples from the United States, Italy and Spain. PBMCs, B-cell-depleted T cells, or T cells provided the cDNA or gDNA that made up the material.

The TCR originated in a woman aged 25 to 39 with COVID-19, enrolled during active disease. Sequencing used peripheral blood.

The CDR3 coding sequence is TGTGCCAGCGAAGCCAAATCTCCCTACGAGCAGTACTTC. Amino acid sequence: CASEAKSPYEQYF. The chain has TRBV11-2 and TRBJ2-7; no firm D call. The CDR3 covers 13 residues. The germline gives CDR1 SGHAT, CDR2 FQNNGV. V was trimmed by 8 bases and J by 2 bases, leaving 13 bases between them.